The clone carrying this TCR beta chain has at least ten counts. Germline V gene lookup returns CDR1 LNHNV and CDR2 YYDKDF (reference sequence). The CDR3 length is 16 residues. Deletions cut 3 bases from V and 2 bases from J, with 15 bases between. TCRdb re-called the RT-PCR reads with MiXCR, one entry per CDR3 protein. The sample lists about 570,000 distinct CDR3 sequences, roughly 10% seen once, with approximately 10% in the top ten. This sample was included in a study of response to subunit inactivated influenza vaccine. The same data also contributed to another study, on T cells expressing NK-cell markers. In that study: With UMIs, 5'RACE template switching was used to make TCR beta cDNA. In 6 or 7 donors, dominant NKG2C+ clonotypes were roughly 1.0-7.0% of CD8+ T cells.

This receptor was identified in a man aged 50 or older who received an inactivated influenza vaccine. The material sequenced was PBMCs from blood, taken on the day of vaccination. The chain recombines TRBV15 with TRBJ2-3; D unclear. The CDR3: CATSSFAVLPTDTQYF. CDR3 nucleotides: TGTGCCACCAGCAGTTTTGCGGTTCTACCCACAGATACGCAGTATTTT.